Following are 15 T cell receptor beta chains from one sample sequenced in a study of blood T cells in healthy people across ages. Combining a sample-barcoded 5' primer with a J-beta primer mix, a second PCR ran for 7 to 11 cycles. From the 5' RACE reads, TCRdb called clonotypes with MiXCR, one entry per CDR3 protein. The data show fewer than 600,000 distinct CDR3 sequences, roughly a quarter seen once. These same records also appear under a second study, on T cells of mothers and their children.

Sequenced material: blood. All receptors derive from a boy aged 2 to 10 in good health.

The V and J genes are TRBV5-1 and TRBJ2-7; D perhaps matches TRBD1 (6 bases). There are 14 residues in the CDR3. Trimming shortened V by 3 bases and J by 2 bases, and 12 bases separated the two germline ends. CDR1 is SGHRS and CDR2 is YFSETQ in the germline V gene. CDR3 nucleotide sequence: TGCGCCAGCAGCTACGACAGGATCGCCTACGAGCAGTACTTC. It yields the protein CASSYDRIAYEQYF. Looking up the rest from reference TRBV5-1 and TRBJ2-7 gives the full variable domain: KAGVTQTPRYLIKTRGQQVTLSCSPISGHRSVSWYQQTPGQGLQFLFEYFSETQRNKGNFPGRFSGRQFSNSRSEMNVSTLELGDSALYLCASSYDRIAYEQYFGPGTRLTVT.

The sample holds many counts of this clonotype. The chain carries TRBV5-1 and TRBJ2-5, with D possibly being TRBD1 (6 bases). This CDR3 comprises 15 residues. Germline V lookup: CDR1 SGHRS, CDR2 YFSETQ. Trimming removed 2 bases from V and 2 bases from J, with 13 bases in between. Here the CDR3 reads CASSLTRDIQETQYF. CDR3 DNA: TGCGCCAGCAGCTTAACCCGGGACATACAAGAGACCCAGTACTTC.

This clonotype was seen a few times. The chain joins TRBV6-1 to TRBJ1-2, with TRBD1 matching 7 bases. Germline V gives CDR1 MNHNS, CDR2 SASEGT. This CDR3 is built from 14 residues. V lost 6 bases to trimming and J lost 2 bases; unmatched junction nucleotides: 6. The chain's CDR3 is CASSDTGENYGYTF. CDR3 nucleotides: TGTGCCAGCAGCGATACAGGGGAGAACTATGGCTACACCTTC.

CDR3 loop: CSARDGTRSYGYTF. For the CDR3, the DNA is TGCAGTGCTAGGGACGGAACACGATCCTATGGCTACACCTTC. This chain uses TRBV20-1 with TRBJ1-2; D gene ambiguous. CDR1 DFQATT and CDR2 SNEGSKA come from the germline V gene (reference sequence). Trimming removed 3 bases at V and 4 bases at J, with 15 bases between. The CDR3 is made up of 14 amino acids.

The V call is TRBV7-9, the J call TRBJ2-7; D might be TRBD2 (6 bases). The CDR3 is 16 residues long. Looked up from germline, CDR1 is SEHNR and CDR2 is FQNEAQ (reference sequence). The V end was cut by 1 base, the J end by 3 bases, with 16 bases between. CDR3 coding DNA: TGTGCCAGCAGCTTAGGGGGGGTACTAGTCCACTACGAGCAGTACTTC. It encodes CASSLGGVLVHYEQYF.

This chain's CDR3 is CASGPGQGRNEQYF. CDR3 DNA sequence: TGTGCTAGTGGTCCCGGACAGGGGAGGAACGAGCAGTACTTC. The gene calls are TRBV12-5 and TRBJ2-7; 9 nucleotides agree with TRBD1. V lost 5 bases, J lost 5 bases, and 7 bases stayed unmatched. Per the germline V gene, CDR1 is LGHNT and CDR2 is FRNRAP. The CDR3 is 14 residues long.

This clonotype was seen more than once but under ten times. The chain carries TRBV2 and TRBJ1-3; D gene uncertain. The CDR3 runs to 14 residues. The germline V and J ends were trimmed by 5 bases and 1 base, with 9 bases remaining between them. Per germline, CDR1 SNHLY and CDR2 FYNNEI. The CDR3 is CASSYRGSGNTIYF. CDR3 coding DNA: TGTGCCAGCAGTTACCGGGGTTCTGGAAACACCATATATTTT.

The gene calls are TRBV20-1 and TRBJ1-2; D remains unclear. V lost 5 bases to trimming and J lost 4 bases, with 14 bases between them. The CDR3 runs 13 residues. Germline-derived CDR1 and CDR2 are DFQATT and SNEGSKA (reference sequence). CDR3 amino acids: CSAPRSGVYGYTF. In DNA form, the CDR3 reads TGCAGTGCTCCCCGGTCCGGGGTCTATGGCTACACCTTC.

There are a few counts of this clonotype. Germline and junction disagree at one end, which may indicate a read error. The J gene is TRBJ1-2, the V gene TRBV7-9; D remains ambiguous. There are 14 residues in the CDR3. Germline V gives CDR1 SEHNR, CDR2 FQNEAQ (reference sequence). The CDR3 DNA is TGTGCCAGCAGCTTCTCGGCTACTTACTATGGCTGCACCTTC. Translating gives CASSFSATYYGCTF. The entire variable domain, with the rest obtained from reference TRBV7-9 and TRBJ1-2, is as follows: DTGVSQNPRHKITKRGQNVTFRCDPISEHNRLYWYRQTLGQGPEFLTYFQNEAQLEKSRLLSDRFSAERPKGSFSTLEIQRTEQGDSAMYLCASSFSATYYGCTFGSGTRLTVV.

This clonotype was seen more than once but under ten times. J is TRBJ2-7 and V is TRBV29-1; 8 bases align to TRBD2. The CDR3 has 12 residues. The trim removed 6 bases at V and 6 bases at J, leaving 7 bases unmatched. Germline V gene lookup returns CDR1 SQVTM and CDR2 ANQGSEA. The CDR3 DNA reads as TGCAGCGTCAGAGCGGGAGCGGGCGAGCAGTACTTC. This translates into CSVRAGAGEQYF.

V gene TRBV20-1 combines with J gene TRBJ2-5; D not certain. The CDR3 runs to 13 residues. Germline-derived CDR1 and CDR2 are DFQATT and SNEGSKA (reference sequence). Trimming shortened V by 1 base and J by 2 bases, and 8 bases separated the two germline ends. This chain's CDR3 is CSARAGHQETQYF. CDR3 nucleotide sequence: TGCAGTGCTAGAGCGGGCCATCAAGAGACCCAGTACTTC.

This clonotype was detected only a few times. The chain couples TRBV6-5 to TRBJ1-6; 7 nucleotides agree with TRBD1. The CDR3 has 13 amino acids. V was pared by 9 bases and J by 6 bases, with 5 bases of the junction left unmatched. Germline V lookup: CDR1 MNHEY, CDR2 SVGAGI. The CDR3 DNA follows: TGTGCCAGTGGGACAGAACCTAATTCACCCCTCCACTTT. Its translation is CASGTEPNSPLHF.

The chain carries TRBV9 and TRBJ1-2; the D is unclear. V was shortened by 2 bases and J by 7 bases, with 12 bases between the two germline ends. This CDR3 is 13 amino acids long. Germline CDR1 reads SGDLS; CDR2 reads YYNGEE. CDR3 sequence: CASSVPRVAGYTF. The CDR3 nucleotides read TGTGCCAGCAGCGTCCCTCGAGTGGCTGGCTACACCTTC.

A few counts support this clonotype. The V and J genes are TRBV20-1 and TRBJ2-5; TRBD1 matches 9 bases. The CDR3 contains 15 residues. Trimming took 0 bases from V and 2 from J; bases not matched to a gene: 4. Per the germline V gene, CDR1 is DFQATT and CDR2 is SNEGSKA (reference sequence). The CDR3 reads CSARDQDRGQETQYF. The CDR3 coding sequence is TGCAGTGCTAGAGATCAGGACAGGGGTCAAGAGACCCAGTACTTC.

CDR3 nucleotides: TGTGCCAGCAGCTTGTCGGGCATCTTAGGGGAAAAACTGTTTTTT. This translates into CASSLSGILGEKLFF. This chain links TRBV7-2 with TRBJ1-4; D gene unclear. Trimming left V 3 bases short and J 8 bases short, with 16 bases between. Germline V gene data show CDR1 as SGHTA and CDR2 as FQGNSA. The CDR3 totals 15 residues.